This T cell receptor beta chain emerged from a study of CD8+CD57+ T cells in acquired aplastic anemia. Study background: Isolated CD4+ and CD8+ cells, once sorted, yielded DNA averaging around 3 ug. Researchers reported that healthy donors averaged roughly 10 million reads for CD4+ cells. Study-level findings and limits: Patients and controls shared roughly 30 CD8+ CDR3 sequences, which appeared highly expressed in patients and within their immunodominant clones.

Note on this clonotype: Its antigen remains unknown.

Template material for TCR beta VDJ and CDR3 profiling consisted of genomic DNA. TCRdb re-called the reads with MiXCR, one entry per CDR3 protein. The data hold about 48,000 distinct CDR3 sequences, with about 78% observed a single time. The germline gives CDR1 SGDLS, CDR2 YYNGEE. The V end was cut by 4 bases, the J end by 10 bases, with 12 bases between. There are 13 residues in the CDR3. The sequence came from a human donor in good health, serving as a control. V usage is TRBV9 and J usage is TRBJ1-6; maybe TRBD1 (5 bases). Sequencing was carried out using sorted CD4+, CD8+, or CD8+CD57+ T cells (not recorded which) from PBMCs. As DNA, the CDR3 is TGTGCCAGCAGCCGGGACTGGGGATCACCCCTCCACTTT. This codes for CASSRDWGSPLHF.